This passage covers 18 T cell receptor beta chains from one sample sequenced in a study of cytomegalovirus exposure and HLA in healthy donors. Researchers ran the PCR with 60 Vbeta and 13 Jbeta primers. The assay was immunoSEQ multiplex PCR, and TCRdb's table has in-frame clones only and misses some. The top ten hold under 3% of the sample, which has about 270,000 clones, approximately 70% seen once. Sequenced material: PBMCs. The receptors here all came from a female donor in good health and CMV-seronegative.

The V call is TRBV4-1, the J call TRBJ2-5, with 7 nucleotides matching TRBD1. CDR1 and CDR2 (germline): MGHRA, YSYEKL. CDR3 size: 15 residues. V gave up 4 bases and J gave up 2 bases; unmatched junction bases: 7. Written as DNA, the CDR3 is TGCGCCAGCAGCCCGGGACAGCATTTGCAAGAGACCCAGTACTTC. It encodes CASSPGQHLQETQYF.

The genes are TRBV15 and TRBJ2-2; possible D gene TRBD2, 6 bases. V was clipped by 11 bases and J by 8 bases, with 12 bases between them. The CDR3 extends over 11 amino acids. Germline CDR1 and CDR2: LNHNV and YYDKDF (reference sequence). The CDR3 protein is CASKGGGELFF. DNA of the CDR3: TGTGCCTCCAAGGGAGGTGGGGAGCTGTTTTTT.

CDR3 loop: CASSQTGRGGTEAFF. CDR3 nucleotides: TGTGCCAGCAGCCAGACAGGTCGCGGGGGCACTGAAGCTTTCTTT. The chain joins TRBV27 to TRBJ1-1, with D tentatively TRBD1 (6 bases). The CDR3 is made up of 15 amino acids. In germline, CDR1 is MNHEY, CDR2 SMNVEV (reference sequence). Between the trimmed V and J ends, which lost 6 bases and 4 bases, there was a span of 18 bases.

J is TRBJ2-7 and V is TRBV5-1; no firm D call. V gave up 4 bases and J gave up 5 bases, with 13 bases separating them. Germline V gene data show CDR1 as SGHRS and CDR2 as YFSETQ. This CDR3 spans 13 amino acids. CDR3 residues: CASSPLPIDEQYF. CDR3 nucleotides: TGCGCCAGCAGCCCACTCCCTATTGACGAGCAGTACTTC.

The V gene is TRBV5-1, the J gene TRBJ2-5, with 11 nucleotides matching TRBD2. CDR1 SGHRS and CDR2 YFSETQ come from the germline V gene. V lost 4 bases, J lost 3 bases, and 5 bases stayed unmatched. This CDR3 region has 15 residues. Here the CDR3 reads CASSRGTSGEETQYF. The CDR3, as DNA: TGCGCCAGCAGCCGCGGGACTAGCGGAGAAGAGACCCAGTACTTC.

This clone was observed a handful of times. This chain uses TRBV2 with TRBJ1-1, with 8 bases matching TRBD1. Germline assignment: CDR1 SNHLY and CDR2 FYNNEI. The J segment lost 8 bases and the V segment lost 6 bases, leaving 8 bases of the junction unmatched. The CDR3 is 13 residues long. CDR3 sequence (DNA): TGTGCCAGCAGCGGTCCCGGGACAGGAGAAGCTTTCTTT. Residues: CASSGPGTGEAFF.

This clone was observed a single time. This chain links TRBV5-1 with TRBJ2-2, with a tentative D call TRBD1 (6 bases). Looked up from germline, CDR1 is SGHRS and CDR2 is YFSETQ. With 3 bases removed from V and 0 bases from J, the gap between germline ends came to 9 bases. CDR3 size: 15 residues. CDR3 residues: CASSWDITNTGELFF. In DNA form, the CDR3 reads TGCGCCAGCAGCTGGGACATAACGAACACCGGGGAGCTGTTTTTT. The full variable domain, completed using reference TRBV5-1 and TRBJ2-2, is KAGVTQTPRYLIKTRGQQVTLSCSPISGHRSVSWYQQTPGQGLQFLFEYFSETQRNKGNFPGRFSGRQFSNSRSEMNVSTLELGDSALYLCASSWDITNTGELFFGEGSRLTVL.

This chain links TRBV18 with TRBJ2-1, with TRBD1 as a possible D gene (6 bases). Trimming pared 0 bases from V and 8 bases from J, leaving 11 bases between. The CDR3 covers 14 residues. Looked up from germline, CDR1 is KGHSH and CDR2 is LQKENI. CDR3 DNA: TGTGCCAGCTCACCACCGGAGGACAGAGATGAGCAGTTCTTC. It is translated as CASSPPEDRDEQFF.

V gene TRBV18 combines with J gene TRBJ1-1; 9 nucleotides match TRBD1. V lost 2 bases and J lost 5; bases outside the gene matches: 6. Germline loops: CDR1 KGHSH, CDR2 LQKENI. This CDR3 comprises 15 residues. This CDR3 reads CASSPMGTGRTEAFF. The CDR3 bases are TGTGCCAGCTCACCAATGGGGACAGGGAGAACTGAAGCTTTCTTT.

The rearrangement joins TRBV4-1 to TRBJ2-7; D may be TRBD2 (7 bases). Per germline, CDR1 MGHRA and CDR2 YSYEKL. V lost 0 bases to trimming and J lost 4 bases, with 13 bases between them. The CDR3 totals 15 residues. The CDR3 region has the DNA TGCGCCAGCAGCCAAGAGGGGGGGCTAAGGTACGAGCAGTACTTC. Protein sequence: CASSQEGGLRYEQYF.

The chain has TRBV6-1 and TRBJ2-5, with TRBD2 matching over 8 bases. The germline CDR1 and CDR2 sequences are MNHNS and SASEGT. The junction had 8 bases not matched to a gene; V was cut back by 6 bases and J by 5 bases. There are 14 residues in the CDR3. DNA for the CDR3: TGTGCCAGCAGATCACTTAGCGGGGCGGAGACCCAGTACTTC. Amino acid sequence: CASRSLSGAETQYF.

The chain has TRBV11-2 and TRBJ2-1; 8 bases match TRBD1. The CDR3 has 14 residues. V lost 8 bases to trimming and J lost 4 bases; unmatched junction nucleotides: 7. Germline V gene sequence: CDR1 SGHAT, CDR2 FQNNGV. This chain's CDR3 is CASGQGAIYNEQFF. Here the CDR3 DNA reads TGTGCCAGCGGCCAGGGGGCTATATACAATGAGCAGTTCTTC.

The genes are TRBV27 and TRBJ2-5, with D possibly matching TRBD1 (5 bases). Trimming shortened V by 1 base and J by 5 bases, and 14 bases separated the two germline ends. This CDR3 is built from 15 residues. Germline CDR1 MNHEY, CDR2 SMNVEV (reference sequence). The DNA of the CDR3 is TGTGCCAGCAGTTTATGGTTGGGGCAACTTGAGACCCAGTACTTC. It translates to CASSLWLGQLETQYF.

The rearrangement links TRBV23-1 to TRBJ2-4; possible D gene TRBD2, 5 bases. TRBV23-1 has ORF status, its function being uncertain. V gave up 5 bases and J gave up 2 bases, with 10 bases separating them. The CDR3 is made up of 14 amino acids. CDR3 coding DNA: TGCGCCAGCAGTGCGGGTAGGTCCAAAAACATTCAGTACTTC. Translation gives CASSAGRSKNIQYF.

The chain recombines TRBV28 with TRBJ2-5, with 10 bases aligning to TRBD1. This CDR3 has 16 amino acids. Germline values: CDR1 MDHEN, CDR2 SYDVKM. With V trimmed by 5 bases and J by 0 bases, 6 bases remained unmatched. DNA of the CDR3: TGTGCCAGCAGTCCACCGGGACAGGGGTACCAAGAGACCCAGTACTTC. Its translation: CASSPPGQGYQETQYF.

V gene TRBV9 combines with J gene TRBJ1-6; the match to TRBD1 covers 8 bases. Germline V CDR1 and CDR2: SGDLS, YYNGEE. V was pared by 3 bases and J by 6 bases, with 11 bases of the junction left unmatched. CDR3 length: 17 amino acids. CDR3 residues: CASSETGTGNFNSPLHF. The DNA for the CDR3 is TGTGCCAGCAGCGAAACCGGGACAGGAAATTTTAATTCACCCCTCCACTTT.

The chain couples TRBV28 to TRBJ1-3; 8 nucleotides agree with TRBD1. Trimming at V came to 6 bases and at J to 3 bases, leaving 7 bases not matched to a gene. Germline lookup yields CDR1 MDHEN and CDR2 SYDVKM. CDR3 length equals 15 residues. The DNA of the CDR3 is TGTGCCAGCAGCCCCCAGGGGGCTTTTGGAAACACCATATATTTT. Translated: CASSPQGAFGNTIYF.

This sequence joins TRBV20-1 and TRBJ2-1; D gene ambiguous. The germline V gene has CDR1 DFQATT and CDR2 SNEGSKA (reference sequence). Trimming left V 3 bases short and J 8 bases short, with 5 bases between. The CDR3 loop spans 10 amino acids. CDR3 amino acids: CSASSHEQFF. The CDR3 DNA reads as TGCAGTGCTAGTAGCCATGAGCAGTTCTTC.